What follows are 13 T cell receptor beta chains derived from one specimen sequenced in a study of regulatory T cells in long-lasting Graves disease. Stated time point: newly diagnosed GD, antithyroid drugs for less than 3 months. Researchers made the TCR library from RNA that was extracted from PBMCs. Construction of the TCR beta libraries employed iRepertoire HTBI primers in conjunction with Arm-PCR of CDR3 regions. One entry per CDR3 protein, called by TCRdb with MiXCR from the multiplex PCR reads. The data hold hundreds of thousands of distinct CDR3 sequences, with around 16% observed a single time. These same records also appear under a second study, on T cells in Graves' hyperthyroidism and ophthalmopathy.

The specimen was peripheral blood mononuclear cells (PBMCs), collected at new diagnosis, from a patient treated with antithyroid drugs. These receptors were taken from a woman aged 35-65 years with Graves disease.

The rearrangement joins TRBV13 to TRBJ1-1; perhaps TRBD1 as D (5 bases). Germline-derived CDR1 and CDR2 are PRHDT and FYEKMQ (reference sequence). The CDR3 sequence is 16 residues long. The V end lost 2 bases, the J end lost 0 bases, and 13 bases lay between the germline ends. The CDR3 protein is CASSLSLGHLNTEAFF. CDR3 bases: TGTGCCAGCAGCTTATCGCTAGGACACTTGAACACTGAAGCTTTCTTT.

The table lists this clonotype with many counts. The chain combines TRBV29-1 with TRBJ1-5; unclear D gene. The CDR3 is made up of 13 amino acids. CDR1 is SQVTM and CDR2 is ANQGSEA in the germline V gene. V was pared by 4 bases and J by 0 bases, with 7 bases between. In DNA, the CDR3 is TGCAGCGTTGCAATAGATAGCAATCAGCCCCAGCATTTT. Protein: CSVAIDSNQPQHF.

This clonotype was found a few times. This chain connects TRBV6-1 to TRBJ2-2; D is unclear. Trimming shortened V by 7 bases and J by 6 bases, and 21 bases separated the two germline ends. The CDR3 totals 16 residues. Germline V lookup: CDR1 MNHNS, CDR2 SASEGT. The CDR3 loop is CASNEARRPAAGELFF. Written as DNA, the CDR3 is TGTGCCAGCAACGAAGCCCGCAGGCCCGCCGCCGGGGAGCTGTTTTTT.

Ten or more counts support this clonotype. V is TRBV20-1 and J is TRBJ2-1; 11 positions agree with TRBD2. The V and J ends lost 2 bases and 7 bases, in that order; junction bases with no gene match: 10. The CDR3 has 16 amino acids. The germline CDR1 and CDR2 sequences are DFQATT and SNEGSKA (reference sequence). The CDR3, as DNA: TGCAGTGCTAGATCACTAGCGGGAGCCCTCTTGAATGAGCAGTTCTTC. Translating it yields CSARSLAGALLNEQFF.

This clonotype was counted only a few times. This CDR3 reads CASSSAGGRSYNSPLHF. DNA for the CDR3: TGTGCCAGCAGTTCCGCCGGAGGGCGCTCCTATAATTCACCCCTCCACTTT. The rearrangement uses TRBV6-5 and TRBJ1-6, with D uncertain. V was trimmed by 4 bases and J by 0 bases, leaving 13 bases between them. This CDR3 spans 17 amino acids. Germline assignment: CDR1 MNHEY and CDR2 SVGAGI.

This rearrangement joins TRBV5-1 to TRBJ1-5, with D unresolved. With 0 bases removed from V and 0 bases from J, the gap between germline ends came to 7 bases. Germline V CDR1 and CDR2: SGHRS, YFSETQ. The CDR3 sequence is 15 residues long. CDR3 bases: TGCGCCAGCAGCTTGGACGATTATAGCAATCAGCCCCAGCATTTT. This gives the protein CASSLDDYSNQPQHF. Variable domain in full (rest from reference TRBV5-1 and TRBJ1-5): KAGVTQTPRYLIKTRGQQVTLSCSPISGHRSVSWYQQTPGQGLQFLFEYFSETQRNKGNFPGRFSGRQFSNSRSEMNVSTLELGDSALYLCASSLDDYSNQPQHFGDGTRLSIL.

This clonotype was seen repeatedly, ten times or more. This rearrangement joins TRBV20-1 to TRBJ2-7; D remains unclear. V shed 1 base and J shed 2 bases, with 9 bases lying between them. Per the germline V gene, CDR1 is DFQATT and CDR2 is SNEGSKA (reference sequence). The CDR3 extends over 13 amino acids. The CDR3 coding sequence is TGCAGTGCTAGAGTGGTGGGCACCTACGAGCAGTACTTC. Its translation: CSARVVGTYEQYF.

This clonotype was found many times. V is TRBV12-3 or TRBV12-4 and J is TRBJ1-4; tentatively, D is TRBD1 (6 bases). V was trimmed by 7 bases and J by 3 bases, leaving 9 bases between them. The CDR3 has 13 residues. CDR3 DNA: TGTGCCAGCAAGGGGGGAGCTAATGAAAAACTGTTTTTT. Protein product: CASKGGANEKLFF.

The CDR3 nucleotides are TGCGCCAGCAGCCAAGATCGACCACCCCTCCACTTT. Translation: CASSQDRPPLHF. The rearrangement joins TRBV4-1 to TRBJ1-6; D remains unclear. V was cut by 0 bases and J by 11 bases, with 5 bases left in between. The CDR3 length is 12 residues. From germline, CDR1 is MGHRA and CDR2 YSYEKL.

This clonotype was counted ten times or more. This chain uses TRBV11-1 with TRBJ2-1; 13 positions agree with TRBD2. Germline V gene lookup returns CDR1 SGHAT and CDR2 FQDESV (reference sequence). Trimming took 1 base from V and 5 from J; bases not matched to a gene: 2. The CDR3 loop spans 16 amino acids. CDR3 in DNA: TGTGCCAGCAGCTTAGAAGGGACTAGCGGGAACAATGAGCAGTTCTTC. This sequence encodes CASSLEGTSGNNEQFF.

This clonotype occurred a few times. The CDR3 DNA is TGTGCCAGCTCACCACGCAGGAACCTGAGAGAGACCCAGTACTTC. Amino acids: CASSPRRNLRETQYF. J is TRBJ2-5 and V is TRBV18; D unclear. Germline V gene lookup returns CDR1 KGHSH and CDR2 LQKENI. The CDR3 has 15 amino acids. V dropped 1 base and J dropped 4 bases, with 13 bases sitting between them.

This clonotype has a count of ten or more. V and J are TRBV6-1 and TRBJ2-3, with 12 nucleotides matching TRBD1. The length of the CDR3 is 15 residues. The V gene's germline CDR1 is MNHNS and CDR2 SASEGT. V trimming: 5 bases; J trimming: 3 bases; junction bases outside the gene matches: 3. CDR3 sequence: CASSRDRGQTDTQYF. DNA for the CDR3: TGTGCCAGCAGTCGGGACAGGGGGCAAACAGATACGCAGTATTTT.

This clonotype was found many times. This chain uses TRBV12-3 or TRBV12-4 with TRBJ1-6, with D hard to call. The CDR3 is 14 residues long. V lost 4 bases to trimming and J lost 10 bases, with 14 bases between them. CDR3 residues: CASSSSVGRSPLHF. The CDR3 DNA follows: TGTGCCAGCAGTTCCTCCGTCGGGCGGTCACCCCTCCACTTT.